This is a list of T cell receptor beta chains from one sample in a study of OX40 agonist ivuxolimab in advanced cancers. Sequencing used immunoSEQ multiplex PCR; TCRdb keeps in-frame clones, though not all of them. The data contain some 17,000 clones, 70% to 90% of them singletons. The specimen was CD4+ or CD8+ T cells sorted from blood, collected in a trial of the OX40 agonist ivuxolimab. The receptors stem from an adult with an advanced solid tumor such as melanoma, head and neck, liver or kidney cancer. Each CDR3 is given with its conserved first and last residue. The listing skips clone size in some rows; elsewhere it reads once, few, many or a size class.

CDR3aa: CAWSVARTEAFF
v_gene: TRBV30
abundance: -
j_gene: TRBJ1-1

CDR3aa: CASSRLRTGKDTGELFF
v_gene: TRBV21-1
abundance: few
j_gene: TRBJ2-2

CDR3aa: CASSLSGSSGNTIYF
v_gene: TRBV27
abundance: -
j_gene: TRBJ1-3

CDR3aa: CASSRSTGTLETQYF
v_gene: TRBV27
abundance: -
j_gene: TRBJ2-5

CDR3aa: CATDRGPYEQYF
v_gene: TRBV6-1
abundance: few
j_gene: TRBJ2-7

CDR3aa: CASSTDRGLNEQYF
v_gene: TRBV7-9
abundance: -
j_gene: TRBJ2-7

CDR3aa: CASSLGGERFF
v_gene: TRBV5-1
abundance: -
j_gene: TRBJ2-1

CDR3aa: CASSLVGVALQETQYF
v_gene: TRBV5-1
abundance: -
j_gene: TRBJ2-5

CDR3aa: CASSQEVLTYEQYF
v_gene: TRBV4-3
abundance: -
j_gene: TRBJ2-7

CDR3aa: CASSLSSSVAYNEQFF
v_gene: TRBV27
abundance: -
j_gene: TRBJ2-1

CDR3aa: CAISTDRADNYGYTF
v_gene: TRBV10-3
abundance: -
j_gene: TRBJ1-2

CDR3aa: CASSSRTGDGYTF
v_gene: TRBV13
abundance: -
j_gene: TRBJ1-2

CDR3aa: CASSFTGPKSSYEQYF
v_gene: TRBV27
abundance: -
j_gene: TRBJ2-7

CDR3aa: CASSPDRGHYEQYF
v_gene: TRBV18
abundance: -
j_gene: TRBJ2-7

CDR3aa: CASSLAGLKYNEQFF
v_gene: TRBV7-9
abundance: -
j_gene: TRBJ2-1

CDR3aa: CASSERGYQPQHF
v_gene: TRBV2
abundance: -
j_gene: TRBJ1-5

CDR3aa: CASSVYGSPLRNTEAFF
v_gene: TRBV9
abundance: -
j_gene: TRBJ1-1

CDR3aa: CASSLHSTAGNTIYF
v_gene: TRBV21-1
abundance: -
j_gene: TRBJ1-3

CDR3aa: CASSLLGTDPREQFF
v_gene: TRBV5-5
abundance: once
j_gene: TRBJ2-1

CDR3aa: CASSAGLEETQYF
v_gene: TRBV13
abundance: -
j_gene: TRBJ2-5

CDR3aa: CASSFSLSYQETQYF
v_gene: TRBV7-2
abundance: -
j_gene: TRBJ2-5

CDR3aa: CASSVEGRSNQPQHF
v_gene: TRBV9
abundance: -
j_gene: TRBJ1-5

CDR3aa: CAWIPGLSYNEQFF
v_gene: TRBV30
abundance: -
j_gene: TRBJ2-1

CDR3aa: CASSLRLAGGRYEQFF
v_gene: TRBV9
abundance: -
j_gene: TRBJ2-1

CDR3aa: CASSSGTSGPYEQYF
v_gene: TRBV5-1
abundance: -
j_gene: TRBJ2-7

CDR3aa: CASSANAYEQYF
v_gene: TRBV11-3
abundance: -
j_gene: TRBJ2-7

CDR3aa: CASSAGGQPQHF
v_gene: TRBV6-5
abundance: -
j_gene: TRBJ1-5

CDR3aa: CASSLQGYSNEKLFF
v_gene: TRBV13
abundance: few
j_gene: TRBJ1-4

CDR3aa: CASSQIGGYNEQFF
v_gene: TRBV16
abundance: -
j_gene: TRBJ2-1

CDR3aa: CASSGNTEAFF
v_gene: TRBV9
abundance: -
j_gene: TRBJ1-1

CDR3aa: CASSLDGGREYNEQFF
v_gene: TRBV5-1
abundance: -
j_gene: TRBJ2-1

CDR3aa: CASSLSIFTPSYEQYF
v_gene: TRBV27
abundance: -
j_gene: TRBJ2-7

CDR3aa: CASSPEQGAYQPQHF
v_gene: TRBV9
abundance: -
j_gene: TRBJ1-5

CDR3aa: CAWSPTGRAYEQYF
v_gene: TRBV30
abundance: -
j_gene: TRBJ2-7

CDR3aa: CASSLGYGGYEQYF
v_gene: TRBV7-3
abundance: once
j_gene: TRBJ2-7

CDR3aa: CASSLWDGRNQPQHF
v_gene: TRBV27
abundance: -
j_gene: TRBJ1-5

CDR3aa: CASSPVNTEAFF
v_gene: TRBV9
abundance: -
j_gene: TRBJ1-1

CDR3aa: CASSVGSDWYEQYF
v_gene: TRBV9
abundance: few
j_gene: TRBJ2-7

CDR3aa: CASSLISTGELFF
v_gene: TRBV27
abundance: once
j_gene: TRBJ2-2

CDR3aa: CASSQDSSGTYNEQFF
v_gene: TRBV4-2
abundance: -
j_gene: TRBJ2-1

CDR3aa: CASSLGGAEQYF
v_gene: TRBV7-9
abundance: -
j_gene: TRBJ2-7

CDR3aa: CASSVSGELFF
v_gene: TRBV9
abundance: -
j_gene: TRBJ2-2

CDR3aa: CASSYYQGSTDTQYF
v_gene: TRBV6-5
abundance: -
j_gene: TRBJ2-3

CDR3aa: CARRLGTRLYF
v_gene: TRBV2
abundance: -
j_gene: TRBJ2-5

CDR3aa: CASSPGQMNTEAFF
v_gene: TRBV4-1
abundance: -
j_gene: TRBJ1-1

CDR3aa: CASSPSTDSYSNQPQHF
v_gene: TRBV27
abundance: -
j_gene: TRBJ1-5

CDR3aa: CASGWTGVTDTQYF
v_gene: TRBV12-5
abundance: -
j_gene: TRBJ2-3

CDR3aa: CASRAGTSASYEQYF
v_gene: TRBV11-2
abundance: -
j_gene: TRBJ2-7

CDR3aa: CAWSVGTGVLNEAFF
v_gene: TRBV30
abundance: few
j_gene: TRBJ1-1

CDR3aa: CAWSLGTGDYEQYF
v_gene: TRBV30
abundance: -
j_gene: TRBJ2-7

CDR3aa: CASSQDSGTAYEQYF
v_gene: TRBV4-3
abundance: -
j_gene: TRBJ2-7

CDR3aa: CASSQLPPISYNEQFF
v_gene: TRBV27
abundance: -
j_gene: TRBJ2-1